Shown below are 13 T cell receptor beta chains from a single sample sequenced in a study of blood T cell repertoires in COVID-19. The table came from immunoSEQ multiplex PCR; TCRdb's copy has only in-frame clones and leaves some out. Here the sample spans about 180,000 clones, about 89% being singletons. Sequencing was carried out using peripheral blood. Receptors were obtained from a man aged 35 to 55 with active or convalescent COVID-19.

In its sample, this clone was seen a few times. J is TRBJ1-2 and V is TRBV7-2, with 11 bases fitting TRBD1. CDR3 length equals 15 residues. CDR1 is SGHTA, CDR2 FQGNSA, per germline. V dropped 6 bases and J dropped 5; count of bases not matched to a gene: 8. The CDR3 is CASRESGTGGYGYTF. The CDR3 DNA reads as TGTGCCAGCAGAGAGTCCGGGACAGGGGGATATGGCTACACCTTC.

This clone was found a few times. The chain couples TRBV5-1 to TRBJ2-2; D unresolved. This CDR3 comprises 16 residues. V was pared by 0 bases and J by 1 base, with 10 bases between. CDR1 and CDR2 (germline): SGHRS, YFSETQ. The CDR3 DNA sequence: TGCGCCAGCAGCTTGGATACGGCTAGGAACACCGGGGAGCTGTTTTTT. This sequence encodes CASSLDTARNTGELFF.

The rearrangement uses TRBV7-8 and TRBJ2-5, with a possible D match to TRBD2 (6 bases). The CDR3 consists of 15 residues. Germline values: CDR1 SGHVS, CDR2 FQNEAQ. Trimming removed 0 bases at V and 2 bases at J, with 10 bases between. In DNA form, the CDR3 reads TGTGCCAGCAGCTTAGCGGGGGGTGCGCAAGAGACCCAGTACTTC. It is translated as CASSLAGGAQETQYF.

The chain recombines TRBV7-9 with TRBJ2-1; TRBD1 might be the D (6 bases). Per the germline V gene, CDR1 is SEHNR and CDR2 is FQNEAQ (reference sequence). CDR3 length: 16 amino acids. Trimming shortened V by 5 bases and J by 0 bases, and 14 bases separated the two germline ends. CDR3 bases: TGTGCCAGCAGCACGTCCTGGGGGCGCTCCTACAATGAGCAGTTCTTC. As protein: CASSTSWGRSYNEQFF.

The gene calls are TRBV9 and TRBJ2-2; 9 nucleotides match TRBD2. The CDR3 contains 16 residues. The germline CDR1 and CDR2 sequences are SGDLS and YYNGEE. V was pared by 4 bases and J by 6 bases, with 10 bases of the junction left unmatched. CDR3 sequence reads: CASSPHPGGGAGELFF. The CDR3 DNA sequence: TGTGCCAGCAGCCCCCATCCTGGCGGGGGGGCCGGGGAGCTGTTTTTT.

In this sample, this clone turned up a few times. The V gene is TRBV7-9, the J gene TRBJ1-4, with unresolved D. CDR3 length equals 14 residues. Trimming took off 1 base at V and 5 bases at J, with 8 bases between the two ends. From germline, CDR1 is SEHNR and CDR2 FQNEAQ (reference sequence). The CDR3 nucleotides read TGTGCCAGCAGCTTAGGGCAGATAAATGAAAAACTGTTTTTT. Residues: CASSLGQINEKLFF.

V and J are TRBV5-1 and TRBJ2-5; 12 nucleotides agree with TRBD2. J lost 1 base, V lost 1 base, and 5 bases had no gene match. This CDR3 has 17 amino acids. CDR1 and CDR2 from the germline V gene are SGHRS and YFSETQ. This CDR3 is CASSLSLAGGPQETQYF. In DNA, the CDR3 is TGCGCCAGCAGCTTGAGTCTAGCGGGGGGGCCCCAAGAGACCCAGTACTTC.

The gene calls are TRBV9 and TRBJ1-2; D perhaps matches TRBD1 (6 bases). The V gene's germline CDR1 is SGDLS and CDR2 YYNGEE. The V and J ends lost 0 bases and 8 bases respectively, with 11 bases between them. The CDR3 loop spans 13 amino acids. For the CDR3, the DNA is TGTGCCAGCAGCGTAGACAGGGTAGGAGGCTACACCTTC. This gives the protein CASSVDRVGGYTF.

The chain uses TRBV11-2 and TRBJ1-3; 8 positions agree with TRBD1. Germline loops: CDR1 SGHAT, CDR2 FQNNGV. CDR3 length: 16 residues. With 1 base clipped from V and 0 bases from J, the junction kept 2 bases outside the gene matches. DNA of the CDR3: TGTGCCAGCAGCTTAGCAGGGGGCCGCTCTGGAAACACCATATATTTT. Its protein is CASSLAGGRSGNTIYF.

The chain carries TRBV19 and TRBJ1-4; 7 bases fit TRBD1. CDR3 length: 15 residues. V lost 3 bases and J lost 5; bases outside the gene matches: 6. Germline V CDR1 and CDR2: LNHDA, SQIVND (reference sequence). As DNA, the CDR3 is TGTGCCAGTAGTATCGGACAGGTTCAGAATGAAAAACTGTTTTTT. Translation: CASSIGQVQNEKLFF.

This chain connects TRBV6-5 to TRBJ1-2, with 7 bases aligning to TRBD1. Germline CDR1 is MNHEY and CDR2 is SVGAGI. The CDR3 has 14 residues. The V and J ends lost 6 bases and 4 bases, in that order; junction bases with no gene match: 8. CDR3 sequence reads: CASRRDSGPYGYTF. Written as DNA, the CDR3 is TGTGCCAGCAGGCGGGACAGCGGGCCCTATGGCTACACCTTC.

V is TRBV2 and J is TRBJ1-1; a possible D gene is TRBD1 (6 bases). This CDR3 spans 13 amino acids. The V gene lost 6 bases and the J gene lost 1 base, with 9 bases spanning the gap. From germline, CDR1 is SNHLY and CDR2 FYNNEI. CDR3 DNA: TGTGCCAGCAGGGACAGAGAGAACACTGAAGCTTTCTTT. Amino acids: CASRDRENTEAFF.

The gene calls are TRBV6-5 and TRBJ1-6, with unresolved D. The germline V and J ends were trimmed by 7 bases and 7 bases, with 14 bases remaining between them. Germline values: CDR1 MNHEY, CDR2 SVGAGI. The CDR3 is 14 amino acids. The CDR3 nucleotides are TGTGCCAGCACCTCCTCGGCAGCGAATTCACCCCTCCACTTT. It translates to CASTSSAANSPLHF.